Listed below are T cell receptor beta chains from one sample, sequenced in a study of CD8 T cells in Susac syndrome. Each CDR3 protein gets one entry after TCRdb re-called the immunoSEQ multiplex PCR reads with MiXCR. The repertoire holds about 210,000 distinct CDR3 sequences, with 95% as singletons. Sequencing was done on a sample of CD4+ T cells from PBMCs. The receptors were gathered from a human donor with multiple sclerosis. CDR3s include the opening cysteine and the closing phenylalanine or tryptophan. Fields, in order: D gene, V gene, J gene, clone size, CDR3 DNA, CDR3 protein. A D gene is named only where the DNA matches it firmly. Clone size is not always given. Where it is, it says once, few, many or a class for expanded clones.

d_call: TRBD1
v_call: TRBV9
j_call: TRBJ1-1
clone_size: -
cdr3_nt: TGTGCCAGCAGCGTGACAGGGTTCGGGACTGAAGCTTTCTTT
cdr3_aa: CASSVTGFGTEAFF

d_call: -
v_call: TRBV19
j_call: TRBJ1-1
clone_size: -
cdr3_nt: TGTGCCAGTAGTATTCTCGAGGGTGAAGCTTTCTTT
cdr3_aa: CASSILEGEAFF

d_call: -
v_call: TRBV19
j_call: TRBJ2-1
clone_size: -
cdr3_nt: TGTGCCAGTAGTGCGACAGGTAACTCCTACAATGAGCAGTTCTTC
cdr3_aa: CASSATGNSYNEQFF

d_call: -
v_call: TRBV29-1
j_call: TRBJ2-3
clone_size: -
cdr3_nt: TGCAGCGGGCAGCTCGTTTGGGCCACAGATACGCAGTATTTT
cdr3_aa: CSGQLVWATDTQYF

d_call: TRBD2
v_call: TRBV3-1
j_call: TRBJ2-1
clone_size: -
cdr3_nt: TGTGCCAGCAGCCAGGTACGGGGGGTCTACAATGAGCAGTTCTTC
cdr3_aa: CASSQVRGVYNEQFF

d_call: -
v_call: TRBV12-3/TRBV12-4
j_call: TRBJ1-4
clone_size: once
cdr3_nt: TGTGCCAGCACCACAGGGTCCACAACTAATGAAAAACTGTTTTTT
cdr3_aa: CASTTGSTTNEKLFF

d_call: -
v_call: TRBV19
j_call: TRBJ2-1
clone_size: -
cdr3_nt: TGTGCCAGTAGTATTATGGGTTACAATGAGCAGTTCTTC
cdr3_aa: CASSIMGYNEQFF

d_call: TRBD1
v_call: TRBV20-1
j_call: TRBJ1-1
clone_size: -
cdr3_nt: TGCAGTGCTATCCAGGGGGCAGTAGTGAAAGCTTTCTTT
cdr3_aa: CSAIQGAVVKAFF

d_call: -
v_call: TRBV6-1
j_call: TRBJ1-2
clone_size: -
cdr3_nt: TGTGCCAGCAGTGCCGACGGGGGGGGCGGCTATGGCTACACCTTC
cdr3_aa: CASSADGGGGYGYTF

d_call: -
v_call: TRBV29-1
j_call: TRBJ1-1
clone_size: -
cdr3_nt: TGCAGTGCCAAACAGAGGGTATCTGAAGCTTTCTTT
cdr3_aa: CSAKQRVSEAFF

d_call: -
v_call: TRBV28
j_call: TRBJ1-2
clone_size: -
cdr3_nt: TGTGCCAGCAGGAGGAGTCTGGGTGGCTACACCTTC
cdr3_aa: CASRRSLGGYTF

d_call: -
v_call: TRBV27
j_call: TRBJ1-2
clone_size: -
cdr3_nt: TGTGCCAGCAGGGTGGCAGCAGGTGGCTACACCTTC
cdr3_aa: CASRVAAGGYTF

d_call: TRBD2
v_call: TRBV30
j_call: TRBJ2-7
clone_size: once
cdr3_nt: TGTGCCTGGAACGTGGGCCTAGCGGGAGCCCACGAGCAGTACTTC
cdr3_aa: CAWNVGLAGAHEQYF

d_call: TRBD2
v_call: TRBV29-1
j_call: TRBJ2-3
clone_size: -
cdr3_nt: TGCAGCGTTGAAGCGGGGGGGTCCCCAGATACGCAGTATTTT
cdr3_aa: CSVEAGGSPDTQYF

d_call: TRBD2
v_call: TRBV3-1
j_call: TRBJ2-1
clone_size: -
cdr3_nt: TGTGCCAGCAGCCAAGTCGGGACTACCTACAATGAGCAGTTCTTC
cdr3_aa: CASSQVGTTYNEQFF

d_call: -
v_call: TRBV15
j_call: TRBJ2-1
clone_size: -
cdr3_nt: TGTGCCACCAGCAGAGCCGAGGTGGGGAATGAGCAGTTCTTC
cdr3_aa: CATSRAEVGNEQFF

d_call: TRBD2
v_call: TRBV12-3/TRBV12-4
j_call: TRBJ2-7
clone_size: -
cdr3_nt: TGTGCCAGCAGTCAGACTACACCGGGGGGGTACGAGCAGTACTTC
cdr3_aa: CASSQTTPGGYEQYF

d_call: -
v_call: TRBV6-1
j_call: TRBJ2-6
clone_size: -
cdr3_nt: TGTGCCAGCAGTCCCCTTATCAGCTCTGGGGCCAACGTCCTGACTTTC
cdr3_aa: CASSPLISSGANVLTF

d_call: -
v_call: TRBV6-2/TRBV6-3
j_call: TRBJ2-7
clone_size: once
cdr3_nt: TGTGCCAGCAGTTACAGCGCGGGTTCCTACGAGCAGTACTTC
cdr3_aa: CASSYSAGSYEQYF

d_call: TRBD1
v_call: TRBV4-1
j_call: TRBJ2-3
clone_size: -
cdr3_nt: TGCGCCAGCAGCCCCGCGGGTGGGACAGGGGGCACAGATACGCAGTATTTT
cdr3_aa: CASSPAGGTGGTDTQYF

d_call: -
v_call: TRBV3-1
j_call: TRBJ2-3
clone_size: -
cdr3_nt: TGTGCCAGCAGCCAGTCGGGCCCCGGCACAGATACGCAGTATTTT
cdr3_aa: CASSQSGPGTDTQYF

d_call: -
v_call: TRBV29-1
j_call: TRBJ1-1
clone_size: once
cdr3_nt: TGCAGCGTGGGGGGAATTAGGAACACTGAAGCTTTCTTT
cdr3_aa: CSVGGIRNTEAFF

d_call: TRBD2
v_call: TRBV12-3/TRBV12-4
j_call: TRBJ2-3
clone_size: -
cdr3_nt: TGTGCCACCACCGTGGACCGGGGACTAGCGGCCGCCGGGACAGATACGCAGTATTTT
cdr3_aa: CATTVDRGLAAAGTDTQYF

d_call: TRBD1
v_call: TRBV7-9
j_call: TRBJ1-2
clone_size: -
cdr3_nt: TGTGCCAGCAGCCCGAAGACAGGGCACTATGGCTACACCTTC
cdr3_aa: CASSPKTGHYGYTF

d_call: TRBD2
v_call: TRBV30
j_call: TRBJ2-1
clone_size: -
cdr3_nt: TGTGCCTGGAGTGTACCCCGCCTAGCGGGACTTAAGGATGAGCAGTTCTTC
cdr3_aa: CAWSVPRLAGLKDEQFF

d_call: -
v_call: TRBV27
j_call: TRBJ2-5
clone_size: once
cdr3_nt: TGTGCCAGCAGTCCGGCGAACCAAGAGACCCAGTACTTC
cdr3_aa: CASSPANQETQYF

d_call: TRBD2
v_call: TRBV20-1
j_call: TRBJ2-1
clone_size: once
cdr3_nt: TGCAGTGCTAGACATACTAGCGGGATAGTCGATGAGCAGTTCTTC
cdr3_aa: CSARHTSGIVDEQFF

d_call: TRBD2
v_call: TRBV11-2
j_call: TRBJ2-3
clone_size: -
cdr3_nt: TGTGCCAGCAGCTTATGGCGGGGGGCAGATACGCAGTATTTT
cdr3_aa: CASSLWRGADTQYF

d_call: -
v_call: TRBV18
j_call: TRBJ2-7
clone_size: few
cdr3_nt: TGTGCCAGCTCACCTGGGACAACCTACGAGCAGTACTTC
cdr3_aa: CASSPGTTYEQYF

d_call: -
v_call: TRBV6-2/TRBV6-3
j_call: TRBJ1-5
clone_size: -
cdr3_nt: TGTGCCAGCAGTCCCACCCCAGATCAGCCCCAGCATTTT
cdr3_aa: CASSPTPDQPQHF

d_call: TRBD1
v_call: TRBV7-2
j_call: TRBJ1-4
clone_size: once
cdr3_nt: TGTGCCAGCAGCTCGGGACAGGGCTATGAAAAACTGTTTTTT
cdr3_aa: CASSSGQGYEKLFF

d_call: -
v_call: TRBV3-1
j_call: TRBJ1-5
clone_size: -
cdr3_nt: TGTGCCAGCAGCCAAGGTGTACAGGGCGCAGAGCCCCAGCATTTT
cdr3_aa: CASSQGVQGAEPQHF

d_call: -
v_call: TRBV4-1
j_call: TRBJ2-1
clone_size: -
cdr3_nt: TGCGCCAGCAGCCAAGATCTAGCGTGGAATGAGCAGTTCTTC
cdr3_aa: CASSQDLAWNEQFF

d_call: -
v_call: TRBV20-1
j_call: TRBJ1-5
clone_size: -
cdr3_nt: TGCAGTGCTGGACCGGGGAAATCGCGCAATCAGCCCCAGCATTTT
cdr3_aa: CSAGPGKSRNQPQHF

d_call: -
v_call: TRBV6-5
j_call: TRBJ2-5
clone_size: -
cdr3_nt: TGTGCCAGCAGTTACTCGATCCTAACCCTACAAGAGACCCAGTACTTC
cdr3_aa: CASSYSILTLQETQYF

d_call: -
v_call: TRBV19
j_call: TRBJ1-1
clone_size: once
cdr3_nt: TGTGCCAGCCGTGGACAGAAAAACACTGAAGCTTTCTTT
cdr3_aa: CASRGQKNTEAFF

d_call: TRBD2
v_call: TRBV29-1
j_call: TRBJ2-1
clone_size: -
cdr3_nt: TGCAGCGTCGGGACTAGCGGGAGGGCCTCTATCAATGAGCAGTTCTTC
cdr3_aa: CSVGTSGRASINEQFF

d_call: -
v_call: TRBV28
j_call: TRBJ1-1
clone_size: -
cdr3_nt: TGTGCCATCAGAGGGAGGACAGTAAGAGTTAAGAACACTGAAGCTTTCTTT
cdr3_aa: CAIRGRTVRVKNTEAFF

d_call: -
v_call: TRBV10-3
j_call: TRBJ2-7
clone_size: -
cdr3_nt: TGTGCCATCAGCCCGTCGAGCGGCGACGAGCAGTACTTC
cdr3_aa: CAISPSSGDEQYF

d_call: -
v_call: TRBV2
j_call: TRBJ1-5
clone_size: -
cdr3_nt: TGTGCCAGCAGTGCCCTCCCCCGGGGGCAGCCCCAGCATTTT
cdr3_aa: CASSALPRGQPQHF

d_call: -
v_call: TRBV2
j_call: TRBJ1-5
clone_size: few
cdr3_nt: TGTGCCAGCAGTGGACAGTTAAATCAGCCCCAGCATTTT
cdr3_aa: CASSGQLNQPQHF

d_call: -
v_call: TRBV7-9
j_call: TRBJ1-1
clone_size: -
cdr3_nt: TGTGCCAGCAGCTTAGCGCAGGGGACTGAAGCTTTCTTT
cdr3_aa: CASSLAQGTEAFF

d_call: TRBD1
v_call: TRBV2
j_call: TRBJ1-2
clone_size: once
cdr3_nt: TGTGCCAATACTGACAGGGAGGTAGTCGGCTACACCTTC
cdr3_aa: CANTDREVVGYTF